Described below is a single T cell receptor beta chain sequence and its context. Its antigen target is currently unknown. No base-level quality is on record; no much larger clone is a single base apart. The CDR3 regions of human TCRbeta chains were analyzed by immunosequencing. In the original analysis: TCRs in the repertoires were matched against a reference library of SARS-CoV-2-specific TCRs that had been generated with the MIRA antigen-specificity platform. Breadth was defined as the fraction of unique TCRs that were SARS-CoV-2-associated. Depth was defined as the fraction of total T cells that were SARS-CoV-2-associated. Using the MIRA data, each spike-specific TCR was mapped to the spike region that the TCR reacts to and placed in a CD4 or CD8 class. Log10-transformed breadth and depth values were compared by one-way ANOVA with Sidak's multiple comparisons tests. This is the immuneACCESS table as TCRdb keeps it, with only in-frame sequences that have V and J called. A part of the clones is gone; compared with another copy, unresolved V genes explain less than half, and the rest is unexplained. The V and J calls and clone size come from that table; D and trimming were worked out from the DNA. Here the sample has 85,000 to 90,000 clones; approximately 89% occur a single time. Approximately 5% of the sample belongs to the ten largest clones.

Measured from the cysteine to the phenylalanine, the CDR3 is 13 residues long. The DNA shown is the 39-base CDR3, in frame from base 1. Per the germline V gene (reference sequence), LNHDA is the CDR1 and SQIVND is the CDR2. V and J lose 5 bases and 0 bases, and a span of 7 bases separates them. The source of the sample is a study of T cell responses to AZD1222 COVID-19 vaccine (dated by TCRdb to the early 2020s). For the wider study: A total of under 250 trial participants underwent TCR sequencing, of whom approximately 200 had received two doses of AZD1222 and roughly 26 had received two doses of the MenACWY control vaccine. Trial participants were enrolled into age subgroups of 18-55, 56-69 and 70-plus years, which contained around 150, 29 and 61 TCR-sequenced participants, respectively.

Explained via the paper, the time point label denotes: about 28 days (+/-7) after the second vaccine dose. AZD1222 recipients whose second dose came at about 4 weeks and those whose second dose came at about 12 weeks were combined into one group, since spike-specific TCR depth and breadth did not differ between the two schedules. Vaccinee samples came from UK trials COV001 and COV002, including a single-blind randomized controlled phase 2/3 trial of AZD1222 (ChAdOx1 nCoV-19) in healthy adults. For TCRbeta chain sequencing, PBMC samples from trial participants were taken at day 0 and at day 28 after the second dose. What the study reported, not specific to this receptor: Epitopes outside the regions mutated in the B.1.351 and B.1.1.7 variants were reportedly recognized by nearly half of the unique spike-specific TCRs. Conclusions about previously exposed vaccinees are limited because only five to seven AZD1222 recipients were SARS-CoV-2 seropositive at baseline. After two AZD1222 doses, spike-specific TCR breadth and depth were significantly higher than at day 0 and than in MenACWY recipients. The whole spike protein was spanned by vaccine-associated CD4 TCRs, and dominant responses were seen in regions 160-218 and 743-854. Because no samples from the day 14 peak response were available, repertoires could be characterized only after the peak T cell response. The 56-69-year group was small, and its depth increase did not reach significance, likely because of low power. Most participants were white British and females outnumbered males, and the authors suggested that clonal diversity may have been underestimated.

The receptor comes from an adult who received the AZD1222 COVID-19 vaccine. The V and J segments used are TRBV19 and TRBJ1-1, with the D gene too uncertain to name. The specimen comprised peripheral blood, sampled 28 days after the second AZD1222 dose. In nucleotide form, the sequence is TGTGCCAGTAGTTCGACTTTGAACACTGAAGCTTTCTTT. It is translated as CASSSTLNTEAFF.